Included here is one TCR beta chain sequence, with context. The antigen is unknown. This may arise from a read error, as a much more abundant clone is one base away. Each diagnosis drew on symptoms, thyroxine, TRAb, thyroid ultrasound and orbital computed tomography findings. RNA transcripts provided the source from which TCR beta CDR3 regions were amplified. First-round RT-PCR targeting the TCR CDR3 was performed with the HTBI primer set. TCRdb itself ran the multiplex PCR reads through MiXCR, one entry per CDR3 protein. The table records just over 550,000 distinct CDR3 sequences, about 45% of them present only once. The sample comes from a study of T cells in Graves' hyperthyroidism and ophthalmopathy. Regarding the study as a whole: The authors' 13 V-J model separated ophthalmopathy from stable hyperthyroidism.

Germline V gene data show CDR1 as SEHNR and CDR2 as FQNEAQ (reference sequence). V dropped 6 bases and J dropped 9; count of bases not matched to a gene: 11. The CDR3 sequence is 14 residues long. The sample taken for sequencing was peripheral blood or thyroid tissue (not recorded which). The source of this sequence is a woman aged 18-29 years with Graves' hyperthyroidism. The genes are TRBV7-9 and TRBJ2-5, with TRBD1 matching over 9 bases. The CDR3: CASSTGGAREAQYF. The CDR3 DNA sequence: TGTGCCAGCAGTACAGGGGGCGCACGGGAGGCCCAGTACTTC.